The T cell receptor beta chain under discussion was sequenced for a study of blood T cell repertoires in COVID-19. Study as a whole: Samples taken during acute and convalescent COVID-19 were collected in the United States, Italy and Spain. Sample material is recorded as cDNA or gDNA derived from T cells, B-cell-depleted T cells, or PBMCs.

As handled by the study authors: Amplification with reference gene primers provided the estimates of nucleated cell counts. The assay was immunoSEQ multiplex PCR, and TCRdb's table has in-frame clones only and misses some. The V and J calls and the clone size are those of that table, but D and trimming were determined from the DNA. The table records about 190,000 clones, 84% of them present only once. Trimming took 5 bases from V and 8 from J; bases not matched to a gene: 7. The CDR3 contains 14 residues. Germline assignment: CDR1 SGHTA and CDR2 FQGNSA. The sample was peripheral blood. This receptor was taken from a woman between 65 and 79 years old with active or convalescent COVID-19. V usage is TRBV7-2 and J usage is TRBJ1-2; 11 nucleotides match TRBD1. This chain's CDR3 is CASSIGQGAGGYTF. Here the CDR3 DNA reads TGTGCCAGCAGCATAGGACAGGGGGCGGGAGGCTACACCTTC. Full variable domain (missing parts from reference TRBV7-2 and TRBJ1-2): GAGVSQSPSNKVTEKGKDVELRCDPISGHTALYWYRQSLGQGLEFLIYFQGNSAPDKSGLPSDRFSAERTGGSVSTLTIQRTQQEDSAVYLCASSIGQGAGGYTFGSGTRLTVV.